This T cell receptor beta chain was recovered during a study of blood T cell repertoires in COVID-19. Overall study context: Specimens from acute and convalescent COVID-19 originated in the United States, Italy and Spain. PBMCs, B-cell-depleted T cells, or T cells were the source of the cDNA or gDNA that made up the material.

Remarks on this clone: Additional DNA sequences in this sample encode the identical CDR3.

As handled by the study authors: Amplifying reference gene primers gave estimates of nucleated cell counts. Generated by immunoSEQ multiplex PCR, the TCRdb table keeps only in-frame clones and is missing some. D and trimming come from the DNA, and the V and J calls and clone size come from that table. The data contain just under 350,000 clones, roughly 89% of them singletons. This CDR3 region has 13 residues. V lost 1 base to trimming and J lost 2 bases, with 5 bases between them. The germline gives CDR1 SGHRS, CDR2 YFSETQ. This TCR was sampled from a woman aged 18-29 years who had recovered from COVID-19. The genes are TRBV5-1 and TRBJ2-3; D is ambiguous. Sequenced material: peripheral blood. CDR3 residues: CASSLLPTDTQYF. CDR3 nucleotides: TGCGCCAGCAGCTTGCTCCCCACAGATACGCAGTATTTT.